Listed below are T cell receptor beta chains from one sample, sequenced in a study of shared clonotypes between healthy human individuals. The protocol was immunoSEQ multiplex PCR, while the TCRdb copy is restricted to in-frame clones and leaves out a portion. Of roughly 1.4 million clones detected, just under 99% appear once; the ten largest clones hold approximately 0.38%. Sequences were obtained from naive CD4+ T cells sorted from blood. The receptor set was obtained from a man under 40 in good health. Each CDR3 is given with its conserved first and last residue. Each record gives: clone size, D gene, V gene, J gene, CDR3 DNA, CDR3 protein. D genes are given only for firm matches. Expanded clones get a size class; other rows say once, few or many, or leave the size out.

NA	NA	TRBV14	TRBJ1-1	TGTGCCAGCAGCCTTAAAACGCGGGAGCGTGAAGCTTTCTTT	CASSLKTREREAFF
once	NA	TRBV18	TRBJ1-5	TGTGCCAGCTCCCAGGGTCTAAGGGGTCAGCCCCAGCATTTT	CASSQGLRGQPQHF
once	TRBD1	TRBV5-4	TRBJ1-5	TGTGCCAGCAGCCCTGGGACAGGTAGTAAACAGCCCCAGCATTTT	CASSPGTGSKQPQHF
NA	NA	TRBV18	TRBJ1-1	TGTGCCAGCTCACCGACAGGAAGGAACACTGAAGCTTTCTTT	CASSPTGRNTEAFF
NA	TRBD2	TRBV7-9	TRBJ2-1	TGTGCCAGCAGCTTTGGGGGACTAGAGGGAAAAAATGAGCAGTTCTTC	CASSFGGLEGKNEQFF
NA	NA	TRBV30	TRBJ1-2	TGTGCCATCGGCTATGGCTACACCTTC	CAIGYGYTF
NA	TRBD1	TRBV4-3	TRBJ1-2	TGCGCCAGCAGCCGAGGGACAGGGCCCTATGGCTACACCTTC	CASSRGTGPYGYTF
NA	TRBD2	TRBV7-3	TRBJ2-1	TGTGCCAGCAGCTTAATGGGCGGGAGCGCGAATGAGCAGTTCTTC	CASSLMGGSANEQFF
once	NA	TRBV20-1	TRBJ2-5	TGCAGTGCTCCCTTTCCAGAGACCCAGTACTTC	CSAPFPETQYF
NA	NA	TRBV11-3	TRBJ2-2	TGTGCCAGCAGCTTAGATTGGGGAACCGGGGAGCTGTTTTTT	CASSLDWGTGELFF
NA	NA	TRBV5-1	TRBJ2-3	TGCGCCAGCGCGCGGGACACTAGCACAGATACGCAGTATTTT	CASARDTSTDTQYF
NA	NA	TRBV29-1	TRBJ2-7	TGCAGCGTTGAAATCGGGCGGACCGAGCAGTACTTC	CSVEIGRTEQYF
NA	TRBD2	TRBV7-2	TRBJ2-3	TGTGCCAGCACCGTAGCGGGAGGAGCAGATACGCAGTATTTT	CASTVAGGADTQYF
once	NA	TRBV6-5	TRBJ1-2	TGTGCCAGCAGTTACTTCAAGTATGGCTACACCTTC	CASSYFKYGYTF
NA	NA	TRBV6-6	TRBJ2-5	TGTGCCAGCAGTTACGCGGGGGCGCAAGTGGAGACCCAGTACTTC	CASSYAGAQVETQYF
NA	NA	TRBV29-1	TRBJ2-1	TGCAGCGGACGAGGGACAGCGGGGTACAATGAGCAGTTCTTC	CSGRGTAGYNEQFF
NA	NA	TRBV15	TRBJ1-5	TGTGCCACCAGCAGAGATTATGCAGGGGAAGACAATCAGCCCCAGCATTTT	CATSRDYAGEDNQPQHF
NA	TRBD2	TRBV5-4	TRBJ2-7	TGTGCCAGCAGCGTGGGACTAGCAGATTACGAGCAGTACTTC	CASSVGLADYEQYF
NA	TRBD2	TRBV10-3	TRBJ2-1	TGTGCCATCAGTGGATCTAGCGGGAGGGCCGATGAGCAGTTCTTC	CAISGSSGRADEQFF
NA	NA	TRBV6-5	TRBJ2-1	TGTGCCAGCAGGCCGGACAGATACAATGAGCAGTTCTTC	CASRPDRYNEQFF
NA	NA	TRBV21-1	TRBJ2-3	TGTGCCAGCAGCATGCTCGGGGGGTGGGATACGCAGTATTTT	CASSMLGGWDTQYF
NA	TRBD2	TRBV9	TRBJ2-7	TGTGCCAGCAGCGTAGGCCGGGGAGGGCCGAGCGAGCAGTACTTC	CASSVGRGGPSEQYF
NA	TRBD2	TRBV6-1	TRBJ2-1	TGTGCCAGCGCTAGCGGAGTATACAATGAGCAGTTCTTC	CASASGVYNEQFF
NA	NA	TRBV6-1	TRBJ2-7	TGTGCCAGCAGTGGAGGGGTCCAGGAATCTTCCTACGAGCAGTACTTC	CASSGGVQESSYEQYF
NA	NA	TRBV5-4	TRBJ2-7	TGTGCCAGCAGCTCTTTACGGGACAACCCCGAGGAGTACTTC	CASSSLRDNPEEYF
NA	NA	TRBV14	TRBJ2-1	TGTGCCAGCAGCCAAAAGGGGGGGGCGATGCAGTTCTTC	CASSQKGGAMQFF
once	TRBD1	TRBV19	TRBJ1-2	TGTGCCACCGCTCACATGGACAGGGGCGACTATGGCTACACCTTC	CATAHMDRGDYGYTF
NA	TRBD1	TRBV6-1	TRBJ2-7	TGTGCCAGCAGTCCACAGGGGATTACCTACGAGCAGTACTTC	CASSPQGITYEQYF
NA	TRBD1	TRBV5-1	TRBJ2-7	TGCGCCAGCAGCCTGGGACAGCGCTCCTACGAGCAGTACTTC	CASSLGQRSYEQYF
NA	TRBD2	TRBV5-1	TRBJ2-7	TGCGCCAGCAGTCGGACTAGCGGCTCCTACGAGCAGTACTTC	CASSRTSGSYEQYF
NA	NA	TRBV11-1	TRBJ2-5	TGTGCCAGCAGCTCGATCGGAACGCCGGAGGAGACCCAGTACTTC	CASSSIGTPEETQYF